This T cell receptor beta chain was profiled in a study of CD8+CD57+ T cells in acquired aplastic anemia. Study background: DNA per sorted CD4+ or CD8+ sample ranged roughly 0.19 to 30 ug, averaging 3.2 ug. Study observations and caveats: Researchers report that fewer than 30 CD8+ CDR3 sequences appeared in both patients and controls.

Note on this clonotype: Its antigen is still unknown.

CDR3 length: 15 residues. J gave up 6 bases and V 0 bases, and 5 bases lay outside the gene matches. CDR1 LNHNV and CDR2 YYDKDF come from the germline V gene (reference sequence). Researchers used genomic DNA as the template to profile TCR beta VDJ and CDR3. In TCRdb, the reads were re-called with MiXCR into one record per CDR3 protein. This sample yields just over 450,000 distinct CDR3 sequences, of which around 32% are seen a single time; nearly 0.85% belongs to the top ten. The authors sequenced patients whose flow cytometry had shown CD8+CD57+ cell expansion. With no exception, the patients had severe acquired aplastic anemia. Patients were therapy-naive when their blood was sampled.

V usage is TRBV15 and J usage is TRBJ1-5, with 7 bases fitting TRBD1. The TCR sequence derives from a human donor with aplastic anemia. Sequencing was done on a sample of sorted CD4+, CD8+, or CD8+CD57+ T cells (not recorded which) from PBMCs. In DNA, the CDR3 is TGTGCCACCAGCAGAGATCAGGGGGAAGCTCAGCCCCAGCATTTT. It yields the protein CATSRDQGEAQPQHF.